Below are 13 T cell receptor beta chains sequenced from a single sample in a study of spatial heterogeneity in lung cancer (dated by TCRdb to between 2018 and 2020). Points the paper makes about the study in general: The tumor nonsynonymous mutation count correlated with the number of expanded intratumoral alpha and beta TCRs.

Receptors were amplified or captured by 5' RACE. The data were produced on a NextSeq 500. TCRdb passed the public sequencing reads through fastp at Q25 and MiXCR, retaining productive beta sequences. Entries that share a CDR3 protein sequence are merged under the most common genes and DNA. This sample gives about 9,600 distinct CDR3 sequences in total; 8.7% of them show up just once. About 13% of the sample belongs to the ten largest clones. Antigens for these TCRs are unknown. The time point label here, explained by the study, means: sample taken at primary tumor resection. This material consisted of lung tumor tissue, taken at surgery. The receptor set was obtained from a female donor with early-stage non-small cell lung cancer.

This clonotype rates as medium-sized. The chain recombines TRBV21-1 with TRBJ2-1. TRBV21-1 has pseudogene status. The length of the CDR3 is 16 residues. Here the CDR3 DNA reads TGTGCCAGCAGCAAAGAAGGGAGGAGCTCCTACAATGAGCAGTTCTTC. Encoded protein: CASSKEGRSSYNEQFF.

This clonotype is categorized as medium-sized. This chain uses TRBV6-6 with TRBJ1-2; TRBD1 might be the D (5 bases). This CDR3 has 15 amino acids. Trimming removed 4 bases at V and 2 bases at J, with 14 bases between. CDR1 is MNHNY and CDR2 is SVGAGI in the germline V gene (reference sequence). For the CDR3, the DNA is TGTGCCAGCAGTTCTGCGGGGTCAGGGAACTATGGCTACACCTTC. Translated: CASSSAGSGNYGYTF.

This clonotype was picked up many times. This chain connects TRBV2 to TRBJ1-5, with a weak D call TRBD1 (6 bases). CDR1 is SNHLY and CDR2 is FYNNEI in the germline V gene. Between the trimmed V and J ends, which lost 5 bases and 0 bases, there was a span of 11 bases. This CDR3 has 15 residues. The CDR3 DNA reads as TGTGCCAGCAGTCCACAGGGTGATAGCAATCAGCCCCAGCATTTT. It specifies CASSPQGDSNQPQHF.

This clonotype occurred many times. Here the CDR3 reads CASHIGSPKMNTEAFF. Here the CDR3 DNA reads TGTGCCAGCCACATCGGGAGCCCGAAGATGAACACTGAAGCTTTCTTT. The chain has TRBV27 and TRBJ1-1; D is unclear. CDR3 length: 16 amino acids. Germline CDR1 MNHEY, CDR2 SMNVEV (reference sequence). V gave up 8 bases and J gave up 0 bases, with 19 bases separating them.

V is TRBV5-6 and J is TRBJ2-7, with D possibly matching TRBD1 (6 bases). This CDR3 has 14 residues. Trimming left V 4 bases short and J 2 bases short, with 13 bases between. Germline V gene lookup returns CDR1 SGHDT and CDR2 YYEEEE. CDR3 sequence (DNA): TGTGCCAGCAGCCATGAGGACAGAGCCTACGAGCAGTACTTC. Residues: CASSHEDRAYEQYF. Together with reference TRBV5-6 and TRBJ2-7, the CDR3 gives the full variable domain: DAGVTQSPTHLIKTRGQQVTLRCSPKSGHDTVSWYQQALGQGPQFIFQYYEEEERQRGNFPDRFSGHQFPNYSSELNVNALLLGDSALYLCASSHEDRAYEQYFGPGTRLTVT.

This sequence joins TRBV20-1 and TRBJ2-1; TRBD2 matches 15 bases. This CDR3 is 19 amino acids long. Trimming removed 6 bases from V and 0 bases from J; junction bases left unmatched: 12. Germline lookup yields CDR1 DFQATT and CDR2 SNEGSKA (reference sequence). In DNA form, the CDR3 reads TGCAGTGCGGACGGGACTAGCGGGGGGCTTGGGAGCTCCTACAATGAGCAGTTCTTC. Encoded protein: CSADGTSGGLGSSYNEQFF.

This clonotype is categorized as medium-sized. The chain carries TRBV6-5 and TRBJ1-6; possible D gene TRBD1, 5 bases. There are 12 residues in the CDR3. V lost 6 bases to trimming and J lost 7 bases, with 7 bases between them. The germline V gene encodes CDR1 MNHEY and CDR2 SVGAGI. The CDR3 is CASRTANSPLHF. The CDR3 nucleotides are TGTGCCAGCAGGACAGCAAATTCACCCCTCCACTTT.

This clonotype has at least ten counts. The V gene is TRBV9, the J gene TRBJ2-3; TRBD1 matches 8 bases. J lost 4 bases, V lost 0 bases, and 7 bases had no gene match. This CDR3 region has 16 residues. Germline-derived CDR1 and CDR2 are SGDLS and YYNGEE. CDR3 nucleotide sequence: TGTGCCAGCAGCGTAGCTCAGGGGGCATTGGCAGATACGCAGTATTTT. Protein sequence: CASSVAQGALADTQYF.

This chain uses TRBV6-5 with TRBJ2-1; D gene unclear. CDR3 length: 10 amino acids. Trimming cost V 9 bases and J 10 bases, with 10 bases left between them. Germline V gene data show CDR1 as MNHEY and CDR2 as SVGAGI. The CDR3 reads CASGIYEQFF. In DNA, the CDR3 is TGTGCCAGTGGGATCTACGAGCAGTTCTTC.

This clonotype counts as medium-sized (0.01 to 0.1%). This chain joins TRBV4-1 and TRBJ2-1, with D possibly TRBD2 on 8 matching bases. CDR1 MGHRA and CDR2 YSYEKL come from the germline V gene. CDR3 size: 17 residues. Deletions cut 0 bases from V and 5 bases from J, with 17 bases between. This chain's CDR3 is CASSQDRGGQRNNEQFF. The CDR3 DNA is TGCGCCAGCAGCCAAGATCGGGGGGGACAGAGAAACAATGAGCAGTTCTTC.

The J gene is TRBJ2-4, the V gene TRBV29-1; D gene uncertain. Germline V lookup: CDR1 SQVTM, CDR2 ANQGSEA. The V end was cut by 3 bases, the J end by 0 bases, with 15 bases between. This CDR3 comprises 16 residues. The CDR3 DNA follows: TGCAGCGTTGATCCCCAACAAGACTTAGCCAAAAACATTCAGTACTTC. This gives the protein CSVDPQQDLAKNIQYF.

This clonotype was observed a handful of times. The rearrangement links TRBV10-3 to TRBJ2-1; 9 bases fit TRBD1. V shed 7 bases, J shed 9 bases, and the junction held 7 bases outside the gene matches. The germline V gene encodes CDR1 ENHRY and CDR2 SYGVKD. There are 13 residues in the CDR3. In DNA form, the CDR3 reads TGTGCCATCACCTGGGACAGGGAAGGTGAGCAGTTCTTC. Its translation is CAITWDREGEQFF.

The table lists this clonotype with many counts. This sequence joins TRBV10-3 and TRBJ1-2; no reliable D call. The V end was cut by 10 bases, the J end by 4 bases, with 16 bases between. The CDR3 sequence is 13 residues long. From germline, CDR1 is ENHRY and CDR2 SYGVKD. CDR3 in amino acids: CATTAWERYGYTF. DNA of the CDR3: TGTGCCACGACGGCATGGGAGCGCTATGGCTACACCTTC.